Listed here are 2 T cell receptor beta chains from one sample, sequenced in a study of CD8 T cells in ankylosing spondylitis. MiXCR, applied by TCRdb to the 5' RACE reads, yields one record per CDR3 protein. The top ten clones hold 4% to 5.5% of a sample with 210,000 or so distinct CDR3 sequences, roughly 8.2% of them seen once. The sample consisted of blood, either unsorted or a sorted T cell fraction (not recorded which). The receptors shown here come from a female donor with ankylosing spondylitis or in good health (not recorded which).

Details on this clonotype: A much larger clone is a single base away; this may be a read error. CDR3 protein: CAWNMVYGYTF. The CDR3 DNA reads as TGTGCCTGGAACATGGTCTATGGCTACACCTTC. The gene calls are TRBV30 and TRBJ1-2; no clear D. Germline V gene sequence: CDR1 GTSNPN, CDR2 SVGIG (reference sequence). There are 11 residues in the CDR3. V was trimmed by 4 bases and J by 4 bases, leaving 7 bases between them.

This clonotype appeared many times. This chain uses TRBV5-1 with TRBJ2-2, with TRBD2 matching over 10 bases. The CDR3 contains 18 residues. With V trimmed by 3 bases and J by 0 bases, 8 bases remained unmatched. CDR1 is SGHRS and CDR2 is YFSETQ in the germline V gene. CDR3 in amino acids: CASSSPRGTSANTGELFF. The CDR3 bases are TGCGCCAGCAGCTCCCCACGCGGGACTAGCGCGAACACCGGGGAGCTGTTTTTT.